The source of this TCR beta chain is a study of blood T cell repertoires in COVID-19. Sequencing used immunoSEQ multiplex PCR; TCRdb keeps in-frame clones, though not all of them. The sample shows 150,000 to 180,000 clones, roughly 80% of them seen only once. Germline CDR1 and CDR2: SEHNR and FQNEAQ (reference sequence). The V end was cut by 0 bases, the J end by 0 bases, with 4 bases between. The CDR3 spans 14 residues. Sequenced: peripheral blood. The clonotype was recovered from a woman aged 55-70 years with COVID-19, enrolled during active disease. The V call is TRBV7-9, the J call TRBJ2-3; D remains ambiguous. CDR3 bases: TGTGCCAGCAGCTTAGCTTCTAGCACAGATACGCAGTATTTT. This translates into CASSLASSTDTQYF.